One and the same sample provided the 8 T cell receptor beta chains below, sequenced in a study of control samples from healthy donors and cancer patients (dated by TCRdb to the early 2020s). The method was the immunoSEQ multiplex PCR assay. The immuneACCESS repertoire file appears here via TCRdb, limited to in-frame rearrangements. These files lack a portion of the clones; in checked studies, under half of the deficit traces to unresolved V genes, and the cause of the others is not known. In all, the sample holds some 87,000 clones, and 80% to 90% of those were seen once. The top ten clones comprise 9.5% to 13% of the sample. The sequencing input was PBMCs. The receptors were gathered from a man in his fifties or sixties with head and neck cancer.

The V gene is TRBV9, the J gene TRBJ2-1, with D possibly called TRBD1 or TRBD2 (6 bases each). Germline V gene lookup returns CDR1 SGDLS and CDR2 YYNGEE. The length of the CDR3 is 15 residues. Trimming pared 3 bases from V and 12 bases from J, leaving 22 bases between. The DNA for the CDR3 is TGTGCCAGCAGCGAGGGGGGACTGAGAACGATATTGCAGTTCTTC. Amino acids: CASSEGGLRTILQFF.

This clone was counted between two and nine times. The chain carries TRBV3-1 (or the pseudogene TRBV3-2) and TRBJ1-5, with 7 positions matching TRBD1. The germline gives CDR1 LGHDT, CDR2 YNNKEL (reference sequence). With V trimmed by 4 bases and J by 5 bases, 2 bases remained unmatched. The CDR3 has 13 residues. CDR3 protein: CASSPGQDQPQHF. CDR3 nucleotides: TGTGCCAGCAGCCCAGGACAGGATCAGCCCCAGCATTTT.

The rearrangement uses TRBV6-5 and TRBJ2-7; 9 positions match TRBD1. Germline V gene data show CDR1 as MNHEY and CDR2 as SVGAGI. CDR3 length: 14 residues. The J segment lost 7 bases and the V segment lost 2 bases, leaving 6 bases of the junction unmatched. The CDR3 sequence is CASSYGTGRSEQYF. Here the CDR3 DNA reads TGTGCCAGCAGTTACGGGACAGGGAGGTCGGAGCAGTACTTC.

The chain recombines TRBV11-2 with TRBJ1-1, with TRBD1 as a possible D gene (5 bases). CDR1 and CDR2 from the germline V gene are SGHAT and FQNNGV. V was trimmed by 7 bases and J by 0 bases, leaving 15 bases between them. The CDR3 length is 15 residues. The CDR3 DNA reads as TGTGCCAGCACCCCCGGAAGGGGACTGAACACTGAAGCTTTCTTT. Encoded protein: CASTPGRGLNTEAFF.

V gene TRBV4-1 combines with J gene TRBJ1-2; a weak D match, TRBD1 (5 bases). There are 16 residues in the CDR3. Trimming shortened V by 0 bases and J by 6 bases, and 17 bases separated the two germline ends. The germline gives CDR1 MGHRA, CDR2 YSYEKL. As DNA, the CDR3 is TGCGCCAGCAGCCAAGAGTCCGGTCTACCCAGGGATGGCTACACCTTC. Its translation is CASSQESGLPRDGYTF.

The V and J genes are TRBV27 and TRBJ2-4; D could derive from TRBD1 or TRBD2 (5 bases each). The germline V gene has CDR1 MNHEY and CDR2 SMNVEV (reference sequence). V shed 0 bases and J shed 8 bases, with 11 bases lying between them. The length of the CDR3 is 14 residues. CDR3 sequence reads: CASSLSMGRDIQYF. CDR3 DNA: TGTGCCAGCAGTTTATCAATGGGGCGGGACATTCAGTACTTC.

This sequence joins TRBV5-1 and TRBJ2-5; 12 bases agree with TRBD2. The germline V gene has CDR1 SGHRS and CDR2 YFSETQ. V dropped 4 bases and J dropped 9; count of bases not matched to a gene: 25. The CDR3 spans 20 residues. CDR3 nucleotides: TGCGCCAGCAGCACACGGTCCCTATTGGCTAGCGGGAGGGCCGTCCCGGCCCAGTACTTC. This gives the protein CASSTRSLLASGRAVPAQYF.

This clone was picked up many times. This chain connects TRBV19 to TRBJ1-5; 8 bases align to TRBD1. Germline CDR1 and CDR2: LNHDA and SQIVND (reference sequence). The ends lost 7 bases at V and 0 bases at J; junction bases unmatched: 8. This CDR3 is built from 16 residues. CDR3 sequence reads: CASTLRQGNSNQPQHF. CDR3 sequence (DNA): TGTGCCAGTACCCTCCGACAGGGGAATAGCAATCAGCCCCAGCATTTT.